The entry below describes one TCR beta chain. Its cognate antigen is unknown. The sample contains more than one DNA sequence encoding this CDR3. V shed 5 bases and J shed 0 bases, with 6 bases lying between them. The CDR3 loop spans 13 amino acids. Germline V gene lookup returns CDR1 SGHTA and CDR2 FQGTGA. The source of the sample is a study of beta chain features in type 1 diabetes. Whole-study context: Healthy donors and patients showed comparable age, gender and cell yields. Study-wide results and caveats: The naive, central memory and Treg TCRB repertoires looked more alike in patients than they did in healthy donors.

Expressed TCRB transcripts got sequenced, as all isolated RNA was reverse transcribed. Produced via immunoSEQ multiplex PCR; TCRdb's table is partial and in-frame only. The table includes around 450,000 clones, over 10% detected once. This TCR derives from a woman in her late teens or twenties in good health. The chain combines TRBV7-3 with TRBJ2-3; D is ambiguous. The sample was naive CD4+ T cells from blood. CDR3 amino acids: CASSPASTDTQYF. The CDR3 nucleotides read TGTGCCAGCAGCCCAGCTAGCACAGATACGCAGTATTTT.